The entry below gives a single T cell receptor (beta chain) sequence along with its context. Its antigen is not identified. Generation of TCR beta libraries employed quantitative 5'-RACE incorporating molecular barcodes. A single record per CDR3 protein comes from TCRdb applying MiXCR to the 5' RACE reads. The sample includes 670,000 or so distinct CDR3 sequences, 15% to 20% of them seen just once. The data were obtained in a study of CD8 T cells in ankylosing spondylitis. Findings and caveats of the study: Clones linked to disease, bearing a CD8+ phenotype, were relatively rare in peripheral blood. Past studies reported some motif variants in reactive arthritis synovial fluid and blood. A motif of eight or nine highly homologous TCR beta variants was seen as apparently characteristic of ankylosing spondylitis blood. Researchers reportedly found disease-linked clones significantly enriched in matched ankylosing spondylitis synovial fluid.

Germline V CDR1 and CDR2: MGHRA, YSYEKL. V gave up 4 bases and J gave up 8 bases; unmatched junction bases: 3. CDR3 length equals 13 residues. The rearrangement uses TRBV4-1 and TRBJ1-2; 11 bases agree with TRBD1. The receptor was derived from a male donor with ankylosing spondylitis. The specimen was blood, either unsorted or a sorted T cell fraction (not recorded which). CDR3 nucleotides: TGCGCCAGCAGCCCGGACAGGGGGCTAGGCTACACCTTC. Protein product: CASSPDRGLGYTF.